Presented here are 20 T cell receptor beta chains from one specimen sequenced in a study of shared clonotypes between healthy human individuals. Sequenced by immunoSEQ multiplex PCR; TCRdb stores in-frame clones only, minus some. The sample gives approximately 2,300,000 clones, about 90% of which show up once; approximately 0.39% is in the top ten. The sample was naive CD4+ T cells from PBMCs. Described subset: CD45RA+ positively selected. Receptors were obtained from a man younger than 35 in good health. Some clones in this sample may be carry-over from other donors' samples.

The V call is TRBV27, the J call TRBJ1-1; D gene unclear. Trimming stripped 5 bases from V and 1 base from J, with 14 bases between. CDR3 length: 15 amino acids. CDR1 and CDR2 from the germline V gene are MNHEY and SMNVEV (reference sequence). Here the CDR3 reads CASSLHLAANTEAFF. The CDR3 coding sequence is TGTGCCAGCAGTCTCCACTTAGCCGCGAACACTGAAGCTTTCTTT.

About this clone: The same CDR3 is also encoded by other DNA sequences in this sample. This chain uses TRBV9 with TRBJ2-5; 7 nucleotides match TRBD2. Looked up from germline, CDR1 is SGDLS and CDR2 is YYNGEE. With 0 bases clipped from V and 5 bases from J, the junction kept 1 base outside the gene matches. CDR3 size: 13 residues. The CDR3 region is CASSVDGRETQYF. Here the CDR3 DNA reads TGTGCCAGCAGCGTAGACGGGAGGGAGACCCAGTACTTC.

About this clone itself: Different DNA sequences within this sample yield the same CDR3. The chain is built from TRBV7-2 and TRBJ2-7, with D perhaps TRBD2 (6 bases). The CDR3 sequence is 14 residues long. V gave up 0 bases and J gave up 7 bases, with 13 bases separating them. CDR1 SGHTA and CDR2 FQGNSA come from the germline V gene. CDR3 residues: CASSLAGLPREQYF. CDR3 bases: TGTGCCAGCAGCTTAGCGGGACTCCCGCGGGAGCAGTACTTC.

V gene TRBV5-4 combines with J gene TRBJ2-3; D not resolved. The length of the CDR3 is 14 residues. V was trimmed by 2 bases and J by 2 bases, leaving 9 bases between them. Germline CDR1 and CDR2: SGHNT and YYREEE (reference sequence). CDR3 nucleotides: TGTGCCAGCAGCTTCGAACGTTACACAGATACGCAGTATTTT. It translates to CASSFERYTDTQYF.

The rearrangement joins TRBV4-2 to TRBJ1-4; D is unclear. Germline V gene lookup returns CDR1 LGHNA and CDR2 YNFKEQ. The CDR3 is 14 residues long. Trimming pared 4 bases from V and 5 bases from J, leaving 11 bases between. The CDR3 nucleotides are TGTGCCAGCAGCCTATGGACGGGAAATGAAAAACTGTTTTTT. The encoded protein is CASSLWTGNEKLFF.

This rearrangement joins TRBV6-4 to TRBJ2-7, with TRBD2 matching over 7 bases. V shed 3 bases, J shed 4 bases, and the junction held 15 bases outside the gene matches. Germline CDR1 is MRHNA and CDR2 is SNTAGT. The CDR3 loop spans 17 amino acids. The CDR3 loop is CASSEVLVSAGFYEQYF. In nucleotides, the CDR3 is TGTGCCAGCAGTGAGGTCTTAGTATCAGCGGGATTTTACGAGCAGTACTTC.

The CDR3: CASRSSGSEQFF. CDR3 nucleotides: TGTGCCAGCAGGTCTAGCGGGAGCGAGCAGTTCTTC. The chain is built from TRBV2 and TRBJ2-1; 10 bases align to TRBD2. J lost 10 bases, V lost 6 bases, and 3 bases had no gene match. CDR3 length: 12 amino acids. Germline values: CDR1 SNHLY, CDR2 FYNNEI.

V is TRBV6-4 and J is TRBJ2-2; D remains unclear. The CDR3 has 14 residues. The germline V gene encodes CDR1 MRHNA and CDR2 SNTAGT. Trimming cost V 6 bases and J 1 base, with 9 bases left between them. CDR3 residues: CASSPEVNTGELFF. In DNA form, the CDR3 reads TGTGCCAGCAGCCCCGAGGTGAACACCGGGGAGCTGTTTTTT.

J is TRBJ1-2 and V is TRBV28; no clear D. Per germline, CDR1 MDHEN and CDR2 SYDVKM. This CDR3 has 13 amino acids. V was trimmed by 2 bases and J by 4 bases, leaving 8 bases between them. CDR3 residues: CASSLGNLYGYTF. In nucleotides, the CDR3 is TGTGCCAGCAGTTTAGGGAATCTCTATGGCTACACCTTC.

This clone was detected only once. The chain couples TRBV15 to TRBJ2-7, with 9 positions matching TRBD2. Trimming removed 5 bases from V and 3 bases from J; junction bases left unmatched: 8. CDR1 LNHNV and CDR2 YYDKDF come from the germline V gene (reference sequence). The CDR3 is 15 amino acids. The CDR3 loop is CATSRAASGIYEQYF. The CDR3 DNA sequence: TGTGCCACCAGCCGGGCGGCTAGCGGGATCTACGAGCAGTACTTC.

The gene calls are TRBV7-3 and TRBJ2-1; 9 bases are a match to TRBD2. The J segment lost 7 bases and the V segment lost 1 base, leaving 5 bases of the junction unmatched. CDR1 is SGHTA, CDR2 FQGTGA, per germline. This CDR3 comprises 15 residues. CDR3 protein: CASSLRLADLNEQFF. As DNA, the CDR3 is TGTGCCAGCAGCTTAAGACTAGCGGATTTGAATGAGCAGTTCTTC.

A remark on this clone: Other nucleotide sequences in the sample specify the same CDR3. The rearrangement joins TRBV5-1 to TRBJ2-3; a possible D gene is TRBD1 (5 bases). The CDR3 is 14 amino acids. CDR1 and CDR2 from the germline V gene are SGHRS and YFSETQ. V was trimmed by 4 bases and J by 0 bases, leaving 9 bases between them. The CDR3 protein is CASSLGPSTDTQYF. The CDR3, as DNA: TGCGCCAGCAGCCTGGGGCCTAGCACAGATACGCAGTATTTT.

The chain joins TRBV6-5 to TRBJ1-6; TRBD1 might be the D (6 bases). Trimming left V 5 bases short and J 7 bases short, with 15 bases between. CDR3 length equals 15 residues. Per the germline V gene, CDR1 is MNHEY and CDR2 is SVGAGI. CDR3 protein: CASSTAGGRNSPLHF. The CDR3 DNA is TGTGCCAGCAGTACCGCCGGGGGCAGGAATTCACCCCTCCACTTT.

V and J are TRBV6-1 and TRBJ1-3; D ambiguous. CDR1 and CDR2 from the germline V gene are MNHNS and SASEGT. Trimming removed 2 bases at V and 0 bases at J, with 8 bases between. This CDR3 comprises 15 residues. The CDR3 is CASSEPGSSGNTIYF. The CDR3 nucleotides read TGTGCCAGCAGTGAACCGGGAAGCTCTGGAAACACCATATATTTT.

This clone was counted a single time. This chain joins TRBV5-4 and TRBJ2-3; TRBD2 is a possible D gene (5 bases). The germline CDR1 and CDR2 sequences are SGHNT and YYREEE (reference sequence). CDR3 length: 17 residues. The ends were cut back, 0 bases at V and 2 bases at J, with 16 bases in the middle. The CDR3 spells CASSLALDLKFTDTQYF. For the CDR3, the DNA is TGTGCCAGCAGCTTGGCCCTGGACTTAAAATTCACAGATACGCAGTATTTT. Variable domain in full (rest from reference TRBV5-4 and TRBJ2-3): ETGVTQSPTHLIKTRGQQVTLRCSSQSGHNTVSWYQQALGQGPQFIFQYYREEENGRGNFPPRFSGLQFPNYSSELNVNALELDDSALYLCASSLALDLKFTDTQYFGPGTRLTVL.

With respect to this clone: This specimen includes other DNA sequences encoding the same CDR3. The chain joins TRBV5-1 to TRBJ2-5, with a tentative D call TRBD2 (5 bases). Per the germline V gene, CDR1 is SGHRS and CDR2 is YFSETQ. V was clipped by 1 base and J by 1 base, with 8 bases between them. The CDR3 has 14 amino acids. As DNA, the CDR3 is TGCGCCAGCAGCTTGAGAAGCGGCCAAGAGACCCAGTACTTC. Its protein product is CASSLRSGQETQYF.

The chain uses TRBV7-6 and TRBJ2-5, with a weak D call TRBD2 (6 bases). Germline CDR1 is SGHVS and CDR2 is FNYEAQ. With 5 bases removed from V and 1 base from J, the gap between germline ends came to 14 bases. The CDR3 consists of 15 residues. CDR3 loop: CASSGGPSGQETQYF. The CDR3 nucleotides read TGTGCCAGCAGCGGAGGGCCCTCAGGCCAAGAGACCCAGTACTTC.

This clone was seen a single time. This rearrangement joins TRBV7-9 to TRBJ2-5, with 8 nucleotides matching TRBD1. Germline V CDR1 and CDR2: SEHNR, FQNEAQ (reference sequence). With V trimmed by 1 base and J by 10 bases, 5 bases remained unmatched. The CDR3 loop spans 13 amino acids. The CDR3 loop reads CASSLEGQDGQYF. The CDR3 region has the DNA TGTGCCAGCAGCTTAGAGGGACAGGACGGCCAGTACTTC.

The J gene is TRBJ2-3, the V gene TRBV5-1; 7 bases map to TRBD1. The CDR3 is 13 amino acids. Germline V CDR1 and CDR2: SGHRS, YFSETQ. The trim removed 4 bases at V and 4 bases at J, leaving 3 bases unmatched. Here the CDR3 reads CASSDQGADTQYF. In nucleotides, the CDR3 is TGCGCCAGCAGCGACCAGGGGGCAGATACGCAGTATTTT. Full variable domain (outside the CDR3, taken from reference TRBV5-1 and TRBJ2-3): KAGVTQTPRYLIKTRGQQVTLSCSPISGHRSVSWYQQTPGQGLQFLFEYFSETQRNKGNFPGRFSGRQFSNSRSEMNVSTLELGDSALYLCASSDQGADTQYFGPGTRLTVL.

The rearrangement links TRBV5-1 to TRBJ2-3; D is undetermined. This CDR3 is built from 15 residues. Trimming took 4 bases from V and 0 from J, leaving 12 bases between them. The germline V gene encodes CDR1 SGHRS and CDR2 YFSETQ. The CDR3 reads CASSGFSPSTDTQYF. CDR3 sequence (DNA): TGCGCCAGCAGCGGATTCTCTCCTAGCACAGATACGCAGTATTTT.